The rows below give T cell receptor beta chains drawn from one sample of a study of T cell responses to AZD1222 COVID-19 vaccine. Here immunoSEQ multiplex PCR was the method, and the copy in TCRdb shows in-frame clones only, minus some. The data contain approximately 210,000 clones, 90% to 95% of them singletons. The material was peripheral blood, obtained 28 days after the second AZD1222 dose. These TCRs come from an adult who received the AZD1222 COVID-19 vaccine. Both conserved end residues are part of each CDR3. D genes are given only for firm matches. Only some rows state a clone size, as once, few, many or a class for expanded clones.

v_call	d_call	j_call	clone_size	cdr3_aa	cdr3_nt
TRBV10-3	-	TRBJ2-5	-	CAISYEGRGTQYF	TGTGCCATCAGTTACGAGGGGCGTGGGACCCAGTACTTC
TRBV20-1	-	TRBJ1-1	-	CSAREGLEAFF	TGCAGTGCTAGAGAAGGCTTAGAAGCTTTCTTT
TRBV6-1	-	TRBJ1-2	-	CASSEGFDRYYTF	TGTGCCAGCAGTGAGGGGTTTGACAGGTACTACACCTTC
TRBV7-9	-	TRBJ1-1	-	CASSPPWSANTEAFF	TGTGCCAGCAGCCCCCCGTGGAGTGCGAACACTGAAGCTTTCTTT
TRBV5-6	-	TRBJ2-1	-	CASSFTNEQFF	TGTGCCAGCAGCTTTACGAATGAGCAGTTCTTC
TRBV7-2	-	TRBJ2-2	-	CASSFDRMITGELFF	TGTGCCAGCAGCTTCGACAGGATGATCACCGGGGAGCTGTTTTTT
TRBV4-1	-	TRBJ1-5	few	CASSQVSGANQPQHF	TGCGCCAGCAGCCAAGTATCCGGGGCAAATCAGCCCCAGCATTTT
TRBV9	-	TRBJ1-6	-	CASSVDGTNSPLHF	TGTGCCAGCAGCGTAGATGGGACCAATTCACCCCTCCACTTT
TRBV6-4	TRBD1	TRBJ1-6	-	CASSQGEYSPLHF	TGTGCCAGCAGCCAGGGGGAATATTCACCCCTCCACTTT
TRBV11-3	TRBD1	TRBJ2-1	-	CASSLADRGYFSSYNEQFF	TGTGCCAGCAGCTTAGCGGACAGGGGTTACTTCAGCTCCTACAATGAGCAGTTCTTC
TRBV5-1	TRBD2	TRBJ2-1	-	CASSLDPPAGTPWNEQFF	TGCGCCAGCAGCTTGGACCCCCCAGCGGGAACCCCTTGGAATGAGCAGTTCTTC
TRBV5-6	TRBD2	TRBJ2-7	-	CASSLDFGRRNEQYF	TGTGCCAGCAGCTTGGATTTCGGGAGGCGAAACGAGCAGTACTTC
TRBV9	-	TRBJ2-3	-	CASSVLRAPRDTQYF	TGTGCCAGCAGCGTCCTCCGGGCTCCCCGGGATACGCAGTATTTT
TRBV19	-	TRBJ1-5	few	CASSGGRGQYSNQPQHF	TGTGCCAGTAGTGGCGGGCGAGGGCAATATAGCAATCAGCCCCAGCATTTT
TRBV24-1	TRBD2	TRBJ2-1	-	CATSDWTSGDNEQFF	TGTGCCACCAGTGATTGGACTAGCGGAGACAATGAGCAGTTCTTC
TRBV12-3/TRBV12-4	TRBD2	TRBJ2-5	-	CASSGTMGQTQYF	TGTGCCAGCAGTGGGACTATGGGACAGACCCAGTACTTC
TRBV3-1/TRBV3-2	TRBD2	TRBJ2-3	-	CASSQGAGGQYF	TGTGCCAGCAGCCAAGGAGCGGGAGGCCAGTATTTT
TRBV3-1/TRBV3-2	-	TRBJ2-7	-	CASSQARFRSNEQYF	TGTGCCAGCAGCCAAGCTAGGTTCAGGAGTAACGAGCAGTACTTC
TRBV29-1	-	TRBJ1-1	-	CSVADTYTEAFF	TGCAGCGTTGCGGACACCTACACTGAAGCTTTCTTT
TRBV15	-	TRBJ2-6	-	CATSTSTGSGANVLTF	TGTGCCACCAGCACCAGCACGGGATCTGGGGCCAACGTCCTGACTTTC
TRBV25-1	-	TRBJ1-5	few	CASSELGVNQPQHF	TGTGCCAGCAGTGAACTGGGGGTCAATCAGCCCCAGCATTTT
TRBV30	TRBD1	TRBJ1-2	-	CAWASGRGDYGYTF	TGTGCCTGGGCATCGGGCAGGGGGGACTATGGCTACACCTTC
TRBV7-9	TRBD2	TRBJ2-1	-	CASSLALGLALNEQFF	TGTGCCAGCAGCTTAGCACTGGGACTAGCGCTTAATGAGCAGTTCTTC
TRBV4-2	TRBD1	TRBJ2-2	-	CASSRGQGWSGELFF	TGTGCCAGCAGCAGAGGACAGGGGTGGTCCGGGGAGCTGTTTTTT
TRBV7-3	-	TRBJ2-5	-	CASSPGGGRQETQYF	TGTGCCAGCAGCCCGGGGGGCGGTAGGCAAGAGACCCAGTACTTC
TRBV15	TRBD1	TRBJ2-1	few	CATSRRDRTYNEQFF	TGTGCCACCAGCAGACGGGACAGGACCTACAATGAGCAGTTCTTC
TRBV2	-	TRBJ1-1	-	CASNMGPGEPFF	TGTGCCAGCAATATGGGGCCTGGGGAACCTTTCTTT
TRBV4-1	-	TRBJ1-5	few	CASSQASLVGGVRPQHF	TGCGCCAGCAGCCAAGCTAGCCTCGTGGGGGGGGTAAGGCCCCAGCATTTT
TRBV29-1	-	TRBJ2-7	-	CSARQVPSYEQYF	TGCAGCGCCAGACAGGTCCCCTCCTACGAGCAGTACTTC
TRBV28	-	TRBJ1-2	-	CASSPPRIRNYGYTF	TGTGCCAGCAGCCCCCCGAGGATTCGAAACTATGGCTACACCTTC
TRBV19	-	TRBJ2-2	-	CASSMSIGELFF	TGTGCCAGTAGTATGTCGATCGGGGAGCTGTTTTTT
TRBV5-1	-	TRBJ2-7	-	CASRGGPSYEQYF	TGCGCCAGCAGAGGGGGGCCCTCCTACGAGCAGTACTTC
TRBV3-1/TRBV3-2	-	TRBJ2-1	-	CASSQDYGRPHEQFF	TGTGCCAGCAGCCAAGACTACGGACGGCCCCATGAGCAGTTCTTC
TRBV2	-	TRBJ2-2	few	CATGVETGELFF	TGTGCCACGGGAGTAGAAACCGGGGAGCTGTTTTTT
TRBV11-2	-	TRBJ1-1	-	CASSLVLNLRGTEAFF	TGTGCCAGCAGCTTAGTACTGAACCTGCGGGGTACTGAAGCTTTCTTT
TRBV29-1	TRBD1	TRBJ2-7	once	CSVGDRGNYEQYF	TGCAGCGTTGGGGACAGGGGGAACTACGAGCAGTACTTC
TRBV5-1	-	TRBJ1-2	-	CASSGGSANYGYTF	TGCGCCAGCAGCGGGGGGTCGGCTAACTATGGCTACACCTTC
TRBV5-1	-	TRBJ2-5	-	CASSLSGFEETQYF	TGCGCCAGCAGCTTGTCAGGGTTTGAAGAGACCCAGTACTTC
TRBV7-9	TRBD2	TRBJ2-1	-	CASSPLAGGPSYNEQFF	TGTGCCAGCAGCCCACTAGCGGGAGGCCCATCCTACAATGAGCAGTTCTTC
TRBV18	-	TRBJ2-6	-	CASSPRETGTGANVLTF	TGTGCCAGCTCACCAAGAGAAACAGGGACTGGGGCCAACGTCCTGACTTTC
TRBV19	-	TRBJ2-3	-	CASSIPGTDTQYF	TGTGCCAGTAGTATACCGGGCACAGATACGCAGTATTTT
TRBV28	-	TRBJ2-1	-	CASSFVARGFYEQFF	TGTGCCAGCAGTTTCGTGGCCCGGGGTTTCTATGAGCAGTTCTTC
TRBV9	-	TRBJ2-2	-	CASSPSGRGFTGELFF	TGTGCCAGCAGCCCTTCCGGCAGGGGCTTCACCGGGGAGCTGTTTTTT
TRBV10-1	-	TRBJ1-6	-	CASSIDGNSPLHF	TGCGCCAGCAGTATCGACGGGAATTCACCCCTCCACTTT
TRBV5-1	-	TRBJ2-1	-	CASSLTSPYNEQFF	TGCGCCAGCAGCTTGACTAGCCCCTACAATGAGCAGTTCTTC
TRBV9	TRBD2	TRBJ2-3	-	CASSPRLAGAGDTQYF	TGTGCCAGCAGCCCCCGGTTAGCGGGGGCGGGGGATACGCAGTATTTT
TRBV6-2/TRBV6-3	TRBD2	TRBJ2-7	-	CASSPQGGRLGSEQYF	TGTGCCAGCAGCCCCCAGGGAGGGAGACTAGGAAGCGAGCAGTACTTC
TRBV10-1	-	TRBJ2-2	-	CASSESGEVRELFF	TGCGCCAGCAGTGAGTCGGGAGAGGTCCGGGAGCTGTTTTTT
TRBV28	TRBD2	TRBJ2-3	once	CASKTSGTADTQYF	TGTGCCAGCAAGACTAGCGGGACCGCAGATACGCAGTATTTT
TRBV4-2	-	TRBJ1-1	once	CASSSLQGVNTEAFF	TGTGCCAGCAGCTCCCTACAGGGAGTCAACACTGAAGCTTTCTTT
TRBV2	-	TRBJ1-1	once	CASSGGHTEAFF	TGTGCCAGCAGTGGAGGACACACTGAAGCTTTCTTT
TRBV4-1	-	TRBJ1-1	-	CASSQDDTPDTEAFF	TGCGCCAGCAGCCAAGATGACACCCCTGACACTGAAGCTTTCTTT